Listed below are T cell receptor beta chains from one sample, sequenced in a study of cytotoxic CD8 clonotypes in ibrutinib-treated CLL. Using immunoSEQ multiplex PCR, the repertoire was profiled, and TCRdb retains in-frame clones only, with some absent. The sample contains some 10,000 clones, roughly 57% of which appear only once. The sequenced sample was PBMCs, obtained before ibrutinib treatment. The receptors here all came from a human donor with chronic lymphocytic leukemia. Both conserved end residues are part of each CDR3. Fields, in order: CDR3 protein, clone size, J gene, D gene, V gene. A D gene is named only where the DNA matches it firmly. Some rows mark clone size as missing; the rest say once, few, many or name a class of expanded clone.

CASSLGVSYEQYF,once,TRBJ2-7,-,TRBV5-1
CASSLDGGGGYTF,few,TRBJ1-2,-,TRBV7-9
CASSSIAAGWTGELFF,once,TRBJ2-2,-,TRBV7-2
CAWRSSGVSNSPLHF,few,TRBJ1-6,-,TRBV30
CAWSVPSGWRNEQFF,-,TRBJ2-1,-,TRBV30
CASKLASNTGELFF,-,TRBJ2-2,TRBD2,TRBV6-1
CASSLQRGALYNEQFF,-,TRBJ2-1,-,TRBV28
CASSLRAGESTDTQYF,-,TRBJ2-3,TRBD2,TRBV11-2
CASSLHGQAGEQYF,-,TRBJ2-7,TRBD2,TRBV27
CASSDLGSDEKLFF,-,TRBJ1-4,-,TRBV2
CASSASPGFGNTIYF,-,TRBJ1-3,-,TRBV10-1
CARERVQTDTQYF,once,TRBJ2-3,-,TRBV5-4
CSVGTGTGTDTQYF,-,TRBJ2-3,TRBD1,TRBV29-1
CASSFHLRDRGTYGYTF,-,TRBJ1-2,TRBD1,TRBV7-6
CASIAGFGQPQHF,-,TRBJ1-5,-,TRBV19
CASRELGNYGYTF,-,TRBJ1-2,-,TRBV28
CASSFEGDGELFF,few,TRBJ2-2,-,TRBV13
CSVGVSGRLPGEQFF,-,TRBJ2-1,-,TRBV29-1
CASSIVFEQYF,-,TRBJ2-7,-,TRBV6-1
CASSIQGRDNQPQHF,once,TRBJ1-5,-,TRBV19
CASPREGGNTDTQYF,few,TRBJ2-3,-,TRBV2
CAIKGFLQGEAFF,few,TRBJ1-1,-,TRBV10-3
CASSSGSKQGSQYF,once,TRBJ2-5,-,TRBV5-1
CASAVPMGGASEQYF,-,TRBJ2-7,-,TRBV28
CATGVGLNTEAFF,-,TRBJ1-1,-,TRBV2
CASSFGQANEKLFF,hyperexpanded,TRBJ1-4,-,TRBV27